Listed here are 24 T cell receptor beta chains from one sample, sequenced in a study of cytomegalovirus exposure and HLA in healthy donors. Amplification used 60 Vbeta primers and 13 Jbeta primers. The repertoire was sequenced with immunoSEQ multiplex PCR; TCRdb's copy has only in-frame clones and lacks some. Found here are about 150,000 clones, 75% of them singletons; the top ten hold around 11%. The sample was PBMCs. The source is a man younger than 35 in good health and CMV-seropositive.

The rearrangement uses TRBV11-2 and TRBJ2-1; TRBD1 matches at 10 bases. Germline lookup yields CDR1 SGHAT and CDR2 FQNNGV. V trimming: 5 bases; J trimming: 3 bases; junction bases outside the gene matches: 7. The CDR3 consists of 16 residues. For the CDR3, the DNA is TGTGCCAGCAGCCCCAGACAGGGGGCGAGCTACAATGAGCAGTTCTTC. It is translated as CASSPRQGASYNEQFF.

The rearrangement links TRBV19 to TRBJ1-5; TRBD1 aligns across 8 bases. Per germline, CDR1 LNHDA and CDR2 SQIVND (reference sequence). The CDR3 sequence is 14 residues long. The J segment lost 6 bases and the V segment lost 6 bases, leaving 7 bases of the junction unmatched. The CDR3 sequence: CASRNQGASQPQHF. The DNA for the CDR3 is TGTGCCAGTAGAAATCAGGGGGCGAGTCAGCCCCAGCATTTT.

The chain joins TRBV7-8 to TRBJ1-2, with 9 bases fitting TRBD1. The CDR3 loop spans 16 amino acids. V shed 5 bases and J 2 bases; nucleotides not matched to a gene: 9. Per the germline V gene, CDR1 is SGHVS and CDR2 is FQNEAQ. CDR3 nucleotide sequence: TGTGCCAGCAGCATAAGGACAGGGGTAAACAACTATGGCTACACCTTC. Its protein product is CASSIRTGVNNYGYTF.

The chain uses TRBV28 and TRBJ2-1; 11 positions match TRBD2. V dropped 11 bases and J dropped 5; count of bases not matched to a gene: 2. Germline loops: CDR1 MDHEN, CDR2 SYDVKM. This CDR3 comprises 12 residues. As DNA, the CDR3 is TGTGCCGGGACTAGCGGTAACAATGAGCAGTTCTTC. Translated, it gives CAGTSGNNEQFF.

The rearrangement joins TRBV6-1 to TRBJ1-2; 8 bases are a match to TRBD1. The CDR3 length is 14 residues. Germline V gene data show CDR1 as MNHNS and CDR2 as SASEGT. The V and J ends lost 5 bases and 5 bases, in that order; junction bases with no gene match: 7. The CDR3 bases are TGTGCCAGCAGTTCCCTACAGGGGGTGTATGGCTACACCTTC. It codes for CASSSLQGVYGYTF.

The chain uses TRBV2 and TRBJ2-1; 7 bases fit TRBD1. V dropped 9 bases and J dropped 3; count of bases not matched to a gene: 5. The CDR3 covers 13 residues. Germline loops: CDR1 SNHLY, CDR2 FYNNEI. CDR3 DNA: TGTGCCAGTGAACGGGACAGCTACAATGAGCAGTTCTTC. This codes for CASERDSYNEQFF. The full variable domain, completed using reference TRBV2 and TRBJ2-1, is EPEVTQTPSHQVTQMGQEVILRCVPISNHLYFYWYRQILGQKVEFLVSFYNNEISEKSEIFDDQFSVERPDGSNFTLKIRSTKLEDSAMYFCASERDSYNEQFFGPGTRLTVL.

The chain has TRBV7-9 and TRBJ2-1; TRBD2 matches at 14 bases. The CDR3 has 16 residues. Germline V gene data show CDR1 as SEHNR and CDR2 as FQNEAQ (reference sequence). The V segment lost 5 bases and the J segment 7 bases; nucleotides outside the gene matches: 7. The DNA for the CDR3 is TGTGCCAGCAGCCCGGGGACTAGCGGGAGAAGGAATGAGCAGTTCTTC. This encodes CASSPGTSGRRNEQFF.

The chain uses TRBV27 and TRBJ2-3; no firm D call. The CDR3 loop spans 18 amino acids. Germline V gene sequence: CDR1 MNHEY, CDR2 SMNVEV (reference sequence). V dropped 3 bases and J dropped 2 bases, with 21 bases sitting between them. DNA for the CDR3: TGTGCCAGCAGTTTTGGAGTCTTGCCCAGCCCCACCACAGATACGCAGTATTTT. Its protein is CASSFGVLPSPTTDTQYF.

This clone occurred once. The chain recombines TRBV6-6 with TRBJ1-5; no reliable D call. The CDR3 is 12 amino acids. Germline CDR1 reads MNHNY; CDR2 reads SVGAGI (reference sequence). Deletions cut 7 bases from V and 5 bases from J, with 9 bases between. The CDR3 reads CASTASDQPQHF. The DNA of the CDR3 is TGTGCCAGCACCGCGTCCGATCAGCCCCAGCATTTT.

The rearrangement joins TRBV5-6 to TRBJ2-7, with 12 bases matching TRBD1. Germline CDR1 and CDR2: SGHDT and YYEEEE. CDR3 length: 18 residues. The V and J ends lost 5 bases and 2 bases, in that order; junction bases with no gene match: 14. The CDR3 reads CASSGTGGGRTKTYEQYF. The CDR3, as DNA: TGTGCCAGCAGTGGGACAGGGGGCGGACGAACGAAAACCTACGAGCAGTACTTC.

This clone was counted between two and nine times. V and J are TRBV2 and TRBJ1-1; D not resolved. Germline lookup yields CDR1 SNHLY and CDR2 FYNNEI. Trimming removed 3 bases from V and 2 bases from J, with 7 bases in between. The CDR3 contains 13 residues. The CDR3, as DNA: TGTGCCAGCAGTGATCCGGGAAACACTGAAGCTTTCTTT. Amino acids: CASSDPGNTEAFF. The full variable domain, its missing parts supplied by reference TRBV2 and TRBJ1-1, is EPEVTQTPSHQVTQMGQEVILRCVPISNHLYFYWYRQILGQKVEFLVSFYNNEISEKSEIFDDQFSVERPDGSNFTLKIRSTKLEDSAMYFCASSDPGNTEAFFGQGTRLTVV.

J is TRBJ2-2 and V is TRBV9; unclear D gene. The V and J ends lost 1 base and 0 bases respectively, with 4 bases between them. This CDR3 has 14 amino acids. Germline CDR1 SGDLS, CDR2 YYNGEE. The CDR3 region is CASSVLSNTGELFF. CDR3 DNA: TGTGCCAGCAGCGTACTTTCGAACACCGGGGAGCTGTTTTTT.

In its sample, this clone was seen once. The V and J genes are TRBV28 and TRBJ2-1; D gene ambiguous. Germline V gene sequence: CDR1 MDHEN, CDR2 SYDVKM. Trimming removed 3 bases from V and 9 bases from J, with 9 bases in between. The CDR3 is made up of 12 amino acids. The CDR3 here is CASSFRSVEQFF. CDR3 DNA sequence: TGTGCCAGCAGTTTTAGATCTGTTGAGCAGTTCTTC.

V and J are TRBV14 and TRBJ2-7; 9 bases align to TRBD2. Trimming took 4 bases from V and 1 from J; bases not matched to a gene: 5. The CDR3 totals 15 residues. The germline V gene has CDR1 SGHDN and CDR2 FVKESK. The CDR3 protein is CASSRGGGGSYEQYF. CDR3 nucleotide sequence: TGTGCCAGCAGCCGCGGCGGGGGGGGATCCTACGAGCAGTACTTC.

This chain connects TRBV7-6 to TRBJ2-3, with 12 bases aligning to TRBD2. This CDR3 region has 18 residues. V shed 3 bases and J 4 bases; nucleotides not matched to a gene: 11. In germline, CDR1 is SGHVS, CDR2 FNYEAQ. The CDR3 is CASSLEITSGRRADTQYF. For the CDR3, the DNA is TGTGCCAGCAGCTTGGAAATCACTAGCGGGAGGAGGGCAGATACGCAGTATTTT.

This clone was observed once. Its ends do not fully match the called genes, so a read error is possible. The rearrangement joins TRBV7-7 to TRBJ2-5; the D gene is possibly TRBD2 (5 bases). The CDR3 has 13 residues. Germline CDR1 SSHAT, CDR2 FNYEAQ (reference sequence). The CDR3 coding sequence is TGTGCTAGCAGCTTAATAGGCGGGGAGACCCAGTACTTC. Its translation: CASSLIGGETQYF.

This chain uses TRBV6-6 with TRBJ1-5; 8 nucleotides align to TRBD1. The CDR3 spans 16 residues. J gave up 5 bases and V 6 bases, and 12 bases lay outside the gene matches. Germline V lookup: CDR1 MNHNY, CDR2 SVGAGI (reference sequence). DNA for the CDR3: TGTGCCAGCAGAGCCCCGGGACAGGAAAAGGATCAGCCCCAGCATTTT. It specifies CASRAPGQEKDQPQHF.

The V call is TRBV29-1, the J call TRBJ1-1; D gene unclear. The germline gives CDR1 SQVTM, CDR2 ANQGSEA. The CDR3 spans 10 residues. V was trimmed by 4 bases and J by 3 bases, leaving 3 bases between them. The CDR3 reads CSVADTEAFF. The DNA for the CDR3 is TGCAGCGTTGCGGACACTGAAGCTTTCTTT.

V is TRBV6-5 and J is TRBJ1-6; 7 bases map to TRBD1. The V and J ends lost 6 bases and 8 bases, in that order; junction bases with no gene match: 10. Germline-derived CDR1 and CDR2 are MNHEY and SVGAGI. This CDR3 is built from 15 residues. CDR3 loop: CASRDQGDKDSPLHF. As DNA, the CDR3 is TGTGCCAGCAGAGATCAGGGGGATAAGGATTCACCCCTCCACTTT.

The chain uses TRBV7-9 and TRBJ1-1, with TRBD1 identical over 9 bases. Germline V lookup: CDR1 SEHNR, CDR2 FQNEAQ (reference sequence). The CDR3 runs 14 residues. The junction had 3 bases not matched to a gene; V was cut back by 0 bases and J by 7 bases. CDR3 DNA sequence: TGTGCCAGCAGCTTAGCCCGGACAGGGGATGAAGCTTTCTTT. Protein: CASSLARTGDEAFF.

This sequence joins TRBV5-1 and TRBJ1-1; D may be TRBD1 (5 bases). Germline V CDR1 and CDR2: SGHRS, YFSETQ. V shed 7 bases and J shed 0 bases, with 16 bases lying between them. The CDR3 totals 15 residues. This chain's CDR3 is CASRGGLRMNTEAFF. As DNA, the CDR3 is TGCGCCAGCCGGGGGGGGTTACGAATGAACACTGAAGCTTTCTTT. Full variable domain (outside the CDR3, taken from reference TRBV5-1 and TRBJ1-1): KAGVTQTPRYLIKTRGQQVTLSCSPISGHRSVSWYQQTPGQGLQFLFEYFSETQRNKGNFPGRFSGRQFSNSRSEMNVSTLELGDSALYLCASRGGLRMNTEAFFGQGTRLTVV.

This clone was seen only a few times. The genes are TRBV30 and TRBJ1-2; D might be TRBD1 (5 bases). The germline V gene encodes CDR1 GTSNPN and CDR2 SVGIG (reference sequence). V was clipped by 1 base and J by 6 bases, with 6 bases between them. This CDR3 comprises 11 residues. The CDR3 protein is CAWSGGHGYTF. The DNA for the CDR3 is TGTGCCTGGAGTGGGGGCCATGGCTACACCTTC.

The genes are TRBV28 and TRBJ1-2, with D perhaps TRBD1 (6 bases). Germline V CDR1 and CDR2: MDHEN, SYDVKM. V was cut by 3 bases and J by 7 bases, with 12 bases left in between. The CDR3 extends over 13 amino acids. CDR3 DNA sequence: TGTGCCAGCAGTTTCCCCACAGGGCCTGGCTACACCTTC. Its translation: CASSFPTGPGYTF.

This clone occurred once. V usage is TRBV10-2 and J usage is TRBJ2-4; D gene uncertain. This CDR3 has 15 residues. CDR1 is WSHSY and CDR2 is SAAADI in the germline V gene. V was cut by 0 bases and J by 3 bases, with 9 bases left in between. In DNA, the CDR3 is TGCGCCAGCAGTGAGTCGCATCCAGGCAAAAACATTCAGTACTTC. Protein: CASSESHPGKNIQYF.